The clone carrying this T cell receptor beta chain was detected once. The antigen remains undetermined. The sample is drawn from a study of post-analysis software for immune sequencing data. The CDR3 length is 15 residues. From germline, CDR1 is SGHTA and CDR2 FQGNSA. Trimming removed 5 bases from V and 1 base from J, with 11 bases in between. Study conclusions and caveats: The F measure placed samples prepared in the same batch into strongly shared clusters. Those with multiple sclerosis, the patient group, showed significantly lower normalized Chao1 diversity than controls. With TRBV5-6, TRBV5-1 and TRBV20-1 included, about five TRBV segments were more frequent in patients than in controls.

The authors incorporated unique molecular identifiers into the TCR beta cDNA libraries. TCRdb called the PCR reads again in MiXCR, with one record for every CDR3 protein. The repertoire holds fewer than 700,000 distinct CDR3 sequences, with about 44% as singletons. Sequencing was performed on blood. The chain has TRBV7-2 and TRBJ2-2; D uncertain. This TCR was recovered from a girl aged 10-17 years with multiple sclerosis. The CDR3 is CASSQRTGNTGELFF. In DNA, the CDR3 is TGTGCCAGCAGCCAACGGACGGGGAACACCGGGGAGCTGTTTTTT.